This T cell receptor beta chain was identified in a study of long-term antiretroviral therapy in people with HIV. Germline V CDR1 and CDR2: SGHRS, YFSETQ. Trimming cost V 0 bases and J 0 bases; bases outside gene matches: 5. The CDR3 length is 17 residues. Version v3.0 of the immunoSEQ assay ran at survey level. Data came from immunoSEQ multiplex PCR; TCRdb stores just in-frame clones and leaves some out. The sample carries tens of thousands of clones, 85% recorded once. Study results and limitations: Blood in the study was drawn between 2004 and 2017, possibly under older ART regimens, which may be less effective than current ones. Researchers lacked any data on ART adherence, viral resistance or therapy changes. Dominance of pre-ART expanded clones persisted, fluctuating and often declining after ART.

Concerning this clone: Its antigen remains unknown.

The chain links TRBV5-1 to TRBJ2-1; 8 bases match TRBD1. Specimen: unsorted PBMCs, collected 2.3 years after starting antiretroviral therapy. The sequence came from a man between 40 and 49 years old with HIV. The CDR3 loop reads CASSLGQGIYSYNEQFF. The CDR3, as DNA: TGCGCCAGCAGCTTGGGACAGGGGATTTACTCCTACAATGAGCAGTTCTTC.